This T cell receptor (beta chain) came from a study of yellow fever vaccine responses in identical twins. Study-wide findings and caveats: Vaccine T cell responses of twins reportedly seemed partly convergent and partly personalized.

The germline gives CDR1 MNHNS, CDR2 SASEGT. The CDR3 has 15 amino acids. V lost 5 bases to trimming and J lost 8 bases; unmatched junction nucleotides: 4. As regards this clonotype: Its target is not known.

TCRdb ran MiXCR on the RT-PCR reads and lists one entry per CDR3 protein. The table shows about 34,000 distinct CDR3 sequences, with 50% to 75% occurring only once. This chain uses TRBV6-1 with TRBJ2-1, with 15 bases matching TRBD2. The material sequenced was T cells from blood (PBMCs), unsorted or a sorted subset (not recorded which), taken before or after yellow fever vaccination (not recorded which). The receptor's source is a woman aged 18-29 years who received the yellow fever vaccine. The CDR3 sequence: CASSRTSGGADEQFF. The CDR3 nucleotides read TGTGCCAGCAGTAGGACTAGCGGGGGGGCCGATGAGCAGTTCTTC.